This is a list of T cell receptor beta chains from one sample in a study of tumor-infiltrating lymphocytes in primary liver carcinoma. TCRdb analysed the multiplex PCR reads with MiXCR anew, one entry per CDR3 protein. The repertoire holds some 320,000 distinct CDR3 sequences, with about 62% as singletons. The sequenced material came from peripheral blood. These receptors originate from a man aged 40-55 years with primary liver carcinoma and hepatitis B virus infection. Both conserved end residues are part of each CDR3. The D gene is left open where the match is weak. A row's size may be missing; if present it is once, few, many or a size class.

j_call | v_call | clone_size | d_call | cdr3_aa | cdr3_nt
TRBJ2-7 | TRBV11-1 | - | TRBD1 | CGNSRQGQYEQYF | TGTGGCAACAGCCGACAGGGGCAGTACGAGCAGTACTTC
TRBJ2-5 | TRBV6-1 | many | - | CASMSGGETQYF | TGTGCCAGCATGTCGGGTGGAGAGACCCAGTACTTC
TRBJ2-5 | TRBV5-6 | many | - | CASSRPKGETQYF | TGTGCCAGCAGCCGCCCGAAAGGGGAGACCCAGTACTTC
TRBJ2-4 | TRBV6-1 | few | - | CASSEVADIQYF | TGTGCCAGCAGTGAAGTAGCTGACATTCAGTACTTC
TRBJ2-3 | TRBV29-1 | - | TRBD1 | CSASGTGASDTLYF | TGCAGCGCTTCCGGGACAGGGGCGTCAGATACGCTGTATTTT
TRBJ2-2 | TRBV11-2 | many | - | CASRQPGRTNTGELFF | TGTGCCAGCAGACAACCTGGACGGACGAACACCGGGGAGCTGTTTTTT
TRBJ2-6 | TRBV11-2 | - | TRBD1 | CASSLGVQGFGASFLTF | TGTGCCAGTAGCTTGGGGGTACAGGGGTTTGGGGCCAGCTTCCTGACTTTC
TRBJ2-5 | TRBV28 | - | TRBD2 | CASSLSVGSGRMKTQCF | TGTGCCAGCAGTCTATCCGTAGGCAGCGGGAGGATGAAGACCCAGTGCTTC
TRBJ2-1 | TRBV29-1 | - | TRBD2 | CSVEAHGAGNEQFF | TGTAGCGTTGAGGCACATGGAGCGGGAAATGAGCAGTTCTTC
TRBJ1-1 | TRBV20-1 | - | TRBD1 | CSAPGQGETEAFF | TGCAGTGCCCCTGGACAGGGGGAGACTGAAGCTTTCTTT
TRBJ2-3 | TRBV4-1 | - | - | CASSQDRDEDTQYF | TGCGCCAGCAGCCAAGACCGTGACGAGGATACGCAGTATTTT
TRBJ2-7 | TRBV28 | few | - | CASHPGRPHEQYF | TGTGCCAGCCACCCCGGTAGGCCCCACGAGCAGTACTTC
TRBJ2-3 | TRBV11-1 | many | - | CASSLSPDDTQYF | TGTGCCAGCAGCTTATCCCCGGACGATACGCAGTATTTT
TRBJ2-1 | TRBV4-1 | - | - | CDSSQVKSGVSSHNEQFF | TGCGACAGCAGCCAAGTTAAGTCGGGAGTGAGCTCCCACAATGAGCAGTTCTTC
TRBJ2-1 | TRBV4-2 | many | - | CASSQGVGLWEQFF | TGTGCCAGCAGCCAAGGGGTCGGCCTTTGGGAGCAGTTCTTC
TRBJ2-2 | TRBV5-1 | - | - | CASSLEPGDTGELFF | TGCGCCAGCAGCTTGGAACCGGGGGATACCGGGGAGCTGTTTTTT
TRBJ2-3 | TRBV6-5 | - | - | CVSRWSDTQYF | TGTGTCAGCAGATGGTCAGATACGCAGTATTTT
TRBJ2-1 | TRBV19 | - | - | CASSKSYYGQFF | TGTGCCAGTAGTAAGTCCTACTATGGGCAGTTCTTC
TRBJ2-2 | TRBV29-1 | many | - | CSVSLGADTGELFF | TGCAGCGTCTCCCTGGGAGCGGACACCGGGGAGCTGTTTTTT
TRBJ2-3 | TRBV7-9 | - | TRBD2 | CARSPTSGRLTDTQYF | TGTGCCAGGAGCCCCACTAGCGGGAGATTGACAGATACGCAGTATTTT
TRBJ1-4 | TRBV28 | - | - | CASSPLTVRTNEKLFF | TGTGCCAGCAGCCCTCTCACGGTACGGACTAATGAAAAACTGTTTTTT
TRBJ2-5 | TRBV7-6 | few | - | CASTLRSGAETQYF | TGTGCCAGCACTTTAAGGAGTGGGGCCGAGACCCAGTACTTC
TRBJ2-5 | TRBV11-2 | - | TRBD1 | CASSRGDRGKKTQYF | TGTGCCAGCAGTCGCGGGGACAGGGGAAAAAAGACCCAGTACTTC
TRBJ1-2 | TRBV4-2 | few | - | CVSSRRAFSDSGDYGYTF | TGTGTCAGCAGCCGCCGAGCTTTCTCAGACTCCGGCGACTATGGCTACACCTTC
TRBJ2-1 | TRBV6-6 | many | TRBD2 | CASRNRREGHNEQFF | TGTGCCAGCAGAAACAGGCGGGAGGGTCACAATGAGCAGTTCTTC
TRBJ1-5 | TRBV6-5 | - | - | CTSSPRGRNQPQHF | TGTACTAGCAGCCCCCGGGGGCGCAATCAGCCCCAGCATTTT
TRBJ1-1 | TRBV5-1 | - | - | CASSLSGLNTEAFF | TGCGCCAGCAGCTTGTCAGGGCTGAACACTGAAGCTTTCTTT
TRBJ2-1 | TRBV6-1 | - | - | CATKLVGVSEQFF | TGTGCCACGAAACTAGTGGGAGTAAGCGAGCAGTTCTTC
TRBJ2-1 | TRBV12-3/TRBV12-4 | - | TRBD2 | CASTRTGGSSSYNEQFF | TGTGCCAGCACTAGGACTGGCGGGAGTAGCTCCTACAATGAGCAGTTCTTC
TRBJ2-6 | TRBV6-1 | - | TRBD2 | CASSEGGGRANVLAF | TGTGCCAGCAGTGAAGGCGGGGGGAGGGCCAACGTCCTGGCTTTC
TRBJ2-3 | TRBV10-2 | once | TRBD1 | CASSDRDREPTGMQYF | TGCGCCAGCAGTGACCGGGACAGGGAGCCCACTGGTATGCAGTATTTT
TRBJ2-2 | TRBV4-3 | - | TRBD1 | CASSLGTAEHTGELFF | TGCGCCAGCAGCCTCGGGACAGCGGAGCACACCGGGGAGCTGTTTTTT
TRBJ2-1 | TRBV5-6 | - | - | CASSFRRTTYDEQFF | TGTGCCAGCAGTTTCAGACGGACCACCTACGATGAGCAGTTCTTC
TRBJ2-5 | TRBV6-6 | - | - | CVSSLGETQYF | TGTGTCAGCAGTCTGGGGGAGACCCAGTACTTC
TRBJ1-5 | TRBV6-2/TRBV6-3 | many | - | CASSYRGRNQPQHF | TGTGCCAGCAGTTATCGGGGTCGCAATCAGCCCCAGCATTTT
TRBJ2-2 | TRBV11-3 | once | - | CASSLSPHTGEPLF | TGTGCCAGCAGCTTGAGCCCCCACACCGGGGAGCCGTTATTT
TRBJ2-3 | TRBV10-2 | - | - | CASNPLGRIPPDTQYF | TGCGCCAGCAACCCTTTAGGGCGGATCCCTCCAGATACGCAGTATTTT
TRBJ2-5 | TRBV5-1 | - | TRBD2 | CASSSALSGETQYF | TGCGCCAGCAGCTCGGCCCTTAGCGGGGAGACCCAGTACTTC
TRBJ2-7 | TRBV11-2 | once | - | CASSLAPRERIYEQYF | TGTGCCAGCAGCTTGGCCCCCCGGGAGAGGATTTACGAGCAGTACTTC
TRBJ2-7 | TRBV5-4 | - | TRBD1 | CASSTDRGTKGEQYF | TGTGCCAGCAGCACCGACAGGGGGACGAAGGGCGAGCAGTACTTC
TRBJ2-7 | TRBV12-3/TRBV12-4 | - | - | CASSWELYEQYF | TGTGCCAGCAGTTGGGAACTCTACGAGCAGTACTTC
TRBJ1-1 | TRBV5-1 | - | - | CASSLSENTEAFF | TGCGCCAGCAGCTTGTCAGAGAACACTGAAGCTTTCTTT
TRBJ2-7 | TRBV4-3 | - | - | CASSPKDSSYDQYF | TGCGCCAGCAGCCCCAAGGACAGCAGCTACGATCAGTACTTC
TRBJ2-7 | TRBV4-2 | - | TRBD2 | CASNTGTSDFKYEQYF | TGTGCCAGCAACACCGGGACTAGCGACTTCAAATACGAGCAGTACTTC
TRBJ2-5 | TRBV14 | - | TRBD1 | CASCQPGTGETQYF | TGTGCCAGCTGCCAACCCGGGACAGGGGAGACCCAGTACTTC
TRBJ2-1 | TRBV11-1 | - | TRBD1 | CASSKHEGTGWANEHFF | TGTGCCAGCAGCAAACATGAAGGGACAGGGTGGGCCAATGAGCACTTCTTC
TRBJ2-3 | TRBV5-1 | once | - | CASSLFGVGSTDTQYF | TGCGCCAGCTCGCTCTTTGGGGTAGGAAGCACAGATACGCAGTATTTT
TRBJ1-6 | TRBV11-2 | - | - | CVSSPSSYNSPLHF | TGTGTCAGCAGCCCTTCCTCCTATAATTCACCCCTCCACTTT
TRBJ2-1 | TRBV4-1 | many | TRBD2 | CASSPQLAGGGEQFF | TGCGCCAGCAGCCCCCAACTAGCGGGAGGCGGAGAGCAGTTCTTC